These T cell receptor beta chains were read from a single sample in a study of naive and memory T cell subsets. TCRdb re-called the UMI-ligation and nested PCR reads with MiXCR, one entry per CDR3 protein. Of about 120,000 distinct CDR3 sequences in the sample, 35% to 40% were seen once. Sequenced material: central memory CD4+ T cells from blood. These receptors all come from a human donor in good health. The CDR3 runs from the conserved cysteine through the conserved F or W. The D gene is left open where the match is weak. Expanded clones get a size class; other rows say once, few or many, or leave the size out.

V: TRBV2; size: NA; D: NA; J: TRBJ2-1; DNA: TGTGCCAGCAGTGCTACCGGCTACAATGAGCAGTTCTTC; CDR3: CASSATGYNEQFF
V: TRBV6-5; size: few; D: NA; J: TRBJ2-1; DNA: TGTGCCAGCAGCGGATCCGAGGGGGTGTTCTTC; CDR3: CASSGSEGVFF
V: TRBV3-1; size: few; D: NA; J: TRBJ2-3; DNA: TGTGCCAGCAGCCAAGTCGCAGGGCGCACAGATACGCAGTATTTT; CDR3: CASSQVAGRTDTQYF
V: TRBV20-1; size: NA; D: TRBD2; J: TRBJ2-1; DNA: TGCAGTGCTAGAGACCGCCGAAAATTTAGCGGGAGGGCCTCCTACAATGAGCAGTTCTTC; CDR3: CSARDRRKFSGRASYNEQFF
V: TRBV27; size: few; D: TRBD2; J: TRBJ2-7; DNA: TGTGCCAGCAATCTAATAGCGGGAGACCACGAGCAGTACTTC; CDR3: CASNLIAGDHEQYF
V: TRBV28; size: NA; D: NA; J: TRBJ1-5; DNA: TGTGCCAGCAGTTCCTACGTCGAGGGGGGCTGGCAGCCCCAGCATTTT; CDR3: CASSSYVEGGWQPQHF
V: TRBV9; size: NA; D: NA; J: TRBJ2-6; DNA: TGTGCCAGCAGCGAGAGGACGCGGGGGGCCAACGTCCTGACTTTC; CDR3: CASSERTRGANVLTF
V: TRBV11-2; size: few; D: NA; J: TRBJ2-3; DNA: TGTGCCAGCAGCTTATTCCGAGCCACAGATACGCAGTATTTT; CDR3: CASSLFRATDTQYF
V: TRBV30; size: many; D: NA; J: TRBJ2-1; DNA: TGTGCCTGGGACACAGGACAGCCCAATGAGCAGTTCTTC; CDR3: CAWDTGQPNEQFF
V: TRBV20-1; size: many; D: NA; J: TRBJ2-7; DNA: TGCAGTGCTAGACGGACGGAATCGGTTGAGCAGTACTTC; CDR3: CSARRTESVEQYF
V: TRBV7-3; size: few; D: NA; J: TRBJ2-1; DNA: TGTGCCAGCAGCCCCGGTGGAGGGCGAGAGCAGTTCTTC; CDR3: CASSPGGGREQFF
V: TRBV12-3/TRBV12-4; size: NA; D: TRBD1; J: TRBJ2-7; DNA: TGTGCCAGCAGTCGGGACAGGGACCCTGGCGAGCAGTACTTC; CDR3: CASSRDRDPGEQYF
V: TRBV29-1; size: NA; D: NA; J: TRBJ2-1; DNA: TGCAGCGTTGATCCAGGGGGGCTTTACAATGAGCAGTTCTTC; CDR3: CSVDPGGLYNEQFF
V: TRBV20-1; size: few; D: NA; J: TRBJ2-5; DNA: TGCAGTGCTAGAGTCTCGGCCAGCCAAGAGACCCAGTACTTC; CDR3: CSARVSASQETQYF
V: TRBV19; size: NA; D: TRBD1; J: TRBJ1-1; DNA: TGTGCCAGTAGTCGCACAGGGGGCAGTATGAACACTGAAGCTTTCTTT; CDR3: CASSRTGGSMNTEAFF
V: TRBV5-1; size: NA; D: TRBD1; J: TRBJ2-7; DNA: TGCGCCAGCAGCCCCTCAGGACAGGTCTACGAGCAGTACTTC; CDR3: CASSPSGQVYEQYF
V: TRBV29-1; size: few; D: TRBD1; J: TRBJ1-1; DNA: TGCAGCGTTGCCCCCCAATTGAAGGGGGCTGACACTGAAGCTTTCTTT; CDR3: CSVAPQLKGADTEAFF
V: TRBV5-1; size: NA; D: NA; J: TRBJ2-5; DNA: TGCGCCAGCAGCTTGGCCATAGGGGCCCAAGAGACCCAGTACTTC; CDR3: CASSLAIGAQETQYF
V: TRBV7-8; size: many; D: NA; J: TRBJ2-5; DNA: TGTGCCAGCAGCTCCATGGGACGGGGACTCGGGGAGACCCAGTACTTC; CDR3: CASSSMGRGLGETQYF
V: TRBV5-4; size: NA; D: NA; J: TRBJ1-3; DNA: TGTGCCAGCAGTTCTGCCAGCTCTGGAAACACCATATATTTT; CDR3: CASSSASSGNTIYF
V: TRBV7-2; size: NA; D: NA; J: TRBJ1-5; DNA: TGTGCCAGCAGACAACGGGGGGCGCGCGATCAGCCCCAGCATTTT; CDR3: CASRQRGARDQPQHF
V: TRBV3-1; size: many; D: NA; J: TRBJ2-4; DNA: TGTGCCAGCAGCCAAGAAGGGACATTAAACATTCAGTACTTC; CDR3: CASSQEGTLNIQYF
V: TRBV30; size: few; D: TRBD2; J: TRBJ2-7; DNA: TGTGCCTGGAGCGGGGGGGGAAAGCAGTACTTC; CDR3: CAWSGGGKQYF
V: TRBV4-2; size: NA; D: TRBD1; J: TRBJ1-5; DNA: TGTGCCAGCAGCCAAGATTCAGGACAGGGGAATCAGCCCCAGCATTTT; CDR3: CASSQDSGQGNQPQHF
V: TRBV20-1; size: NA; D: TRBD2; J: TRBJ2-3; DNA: TGCAGTGCTAGAGGACTAGCGGGATACACAGATACGCAGTATTTT; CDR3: CSARGLAGYTDTQYF
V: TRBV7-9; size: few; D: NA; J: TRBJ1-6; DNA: TGTGCCAGCAGCTTAGCTGGGTATAATTCACCCCTCCACTTT; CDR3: CASSLAGYNSPLHF
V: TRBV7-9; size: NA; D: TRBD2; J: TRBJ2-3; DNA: TGTGCCAGCAGCTCCGGGGGGGGGAGGGCCAGTGATACGCAGTATTTT; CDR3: CASSSGGGRASDTQYF
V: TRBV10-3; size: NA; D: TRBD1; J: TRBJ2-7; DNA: TGTGCCATCAGTGGAACGGGACATCACACAGGGGCAGCCTACGAGCAGTACTTC; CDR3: CAISGTGHHTGAAYEQYF
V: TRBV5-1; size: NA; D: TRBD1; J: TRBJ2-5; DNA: TGCGCCAGCAGCTCAACTCGACAGGGGAGAGAGACCCAGTACTTC; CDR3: CASSSTRQGRETQYF
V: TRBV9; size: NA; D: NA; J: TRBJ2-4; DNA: TGTGCCAGCAGCGTAGGTGGGGGGGCCAAAAACATTCAGTACTTC; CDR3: CASSVGGGAKNIQYF
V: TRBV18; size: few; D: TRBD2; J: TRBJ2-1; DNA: TGTGCCAGCTCACCAGTGTCTAGCGGGGGGAGCTCCTACAATGAGCAGTTCTTC; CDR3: CASSPVSSGGSSYNEQFF
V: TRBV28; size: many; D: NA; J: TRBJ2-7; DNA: TGTGCCAGCACCGCTTTTCGGGGCTACGAGCAGTACTTC; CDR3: CASTAFRGYEQYF
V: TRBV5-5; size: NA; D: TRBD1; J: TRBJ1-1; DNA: TGTGCCAGCAGACCAACCGGGACAGGGTTCACTGAAGCTTTCTTT; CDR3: CASRPTGTGFTEAFF
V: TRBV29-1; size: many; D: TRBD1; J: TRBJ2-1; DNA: TGCAGCGTTACCGGGACAGGGAGCTACAATGAGCAGTTCTTC; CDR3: CSVTGTGSYNEQFF
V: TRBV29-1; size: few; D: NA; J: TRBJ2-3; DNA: TGCAGCGTTGGGGCGGGATCGAGAGGAGATACGCAGTATTTT; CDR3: CSVGAGSRGDTQYF
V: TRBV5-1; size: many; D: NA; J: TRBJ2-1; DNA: TGCGCCAGCAGCTTGGACAGGGCGTACAATGAGCAGTTCTTC; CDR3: CASSLDRAYNEQFF
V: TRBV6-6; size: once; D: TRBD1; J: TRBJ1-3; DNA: TGTGCCAGCAGTTCCCCGGGACAGGGGGCGTCGTTGGATTTT; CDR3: CASSSPGQGASLDF
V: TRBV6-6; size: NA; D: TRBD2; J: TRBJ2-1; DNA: TGTGCCAGCAGTTACTCGTCTAGCGGATACAATGAGCAGTTCTTC; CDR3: CASSYSSSGYNEQFF
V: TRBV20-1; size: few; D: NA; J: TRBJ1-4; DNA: TGCAGTGCTAGAGATAAAACTGCGGGTGAAAAACTGTTTTTT; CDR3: CSARDKTAGEKLFF
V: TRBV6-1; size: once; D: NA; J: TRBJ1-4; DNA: TGTGCCAGCAGCCGGGACCCCGAGGGGGAAAAACTGTTTTTT; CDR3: CASSRDPEGEKLFF
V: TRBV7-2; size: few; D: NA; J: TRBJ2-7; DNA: TGTGCCAGCAGCGCCTTCCCGGGACAAAGCGGGTCCGAGCAGTACTTC; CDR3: CASSAFPGQSGSEQYF